These T cell receptor beta chains were read from a single sample in a study of identical twins. TCRdb independently ran MiXCR on the 5' RACE reads; one entry per CDR3 protein. The repertoire consists of around 140,000 distinct CDR3 sequences, with approximately 4% occurring once and the leading ten covering 7% to 10%. The sample was memory T cells sorted from blood. The source of these receptors is a man younger than 35 in good health. The CDR3 runs from the conserved cysteine through the conserved F or W. D genes are given only for firm matches. Clone size, where shown, is once, few, many, or a class for clones that have expanded.

d_call j_call v_call clone_size cdr3_nt cdr3_aa
TRBD1 TRBJ2-1 TRBV7-9 many TGTGCCAGCAGCTTAGCAGGGACAGGGATCTACAATGAGCAGTTCTTC CASSLAGTGIYNEQFF
TRBD2 TRBJ2-2 TRBV5-6 many TGTGCCAGCAGCTTGACTAGCGGGAGAACCGGGGAGCTGTTTTTT CASSLTSGRTGELFF
. TRBJ1-5 TRBV7-2 many TGTGCCAGCAGCTTAGGAGGCCGGATTAATCAGCCCCAGCATTTT CASSLGGRINQPQHF
. TRBJ2-7 TRBV28 many TGTGCCAGCAGCCCCCCGAGGAGCTACGAGCAGTACTTC CASSPPRSYEQYF
. TRBJ1-1 TRBV20-1 few TGCAGTACCCGCGGGGGAGTCCAGAACACTGAAGCTTTCTTT CSTRGGVQNTEAFF
TRBD1 TRBJ2-6 TRBV5-5 many TGTGCCAGCAGCTTTACAACAGGGGTTGGGGCCAACGTCCTGACTTTC CASSFTTGVGANVLTF
TRBD1 TRBJ1-2 TRBV20-1 . TGCAGTGCTAGAGAAATAACAGGGGCGGACGGTGGCTACACCTTC CSAREITGADGGYTF
. TRBJ2-7 TRBV20-1 many TGCAGTGCTAGCACAGGATCCTACGAGCAGTACTTC CSASTGSYEQYF
. TRBJ1-1 TRBV7-8 many TGTGCCAGCAGCTTAGCCCGGACGCTGAACACTGAAGCTTTCTTT CASSLARTLNTEAFF
TRBD2 TRBJ2-1 TRBV5-1 few TGCGCCAGCAGCGCTTTTCTAGCGGGGCAGGGGAATGAGCAGTTCTTC CASSAFLAGQGNEQFF
. TRBJ2-1 TRBV5-1 many TGCGCCAGCAGCTTACACGGGAGTAACTACAATGAGCAGTTCTTC CASSLHGSNYNEQFF
TRBD2 TRBJ2-3 TRBV28 many TGTGCCAGCAGTTCAATCGTACTAGCGGGAGTCACAGATACGCAGTATTTT CASSSIVLAGVTDTQYF
. TRBJ1-5 TRBV4-2 many TGTGCCAGCAGCCAAGATTCAGGGGGCAATCAGCCCCAGCATTTT CASSQDSGGNQPQHF
TRBD2 TRBJ2-2 TRBV5-5 many TGTGCCAGCACCTCACTAGCGGGATACGGGGAGCTGTTTTTT CASTSLAGYGELFF
TRBD1 TRBJ2-3 TRBV7-8 many TGTGCCAGCAGCTTAAGCGCGGGACAGGGAACAGATACGCAGTATTTT CASSLSAGQGTDTQYF
. TRBJ2-5 TRBV5-1 few TGCGCCAGCAGCCGGTCGTGGGCCAACCAAGAGACCCAGTACTTC CASSRSWANQETQYF
TRBD1 TRBJ1-2 TRBV5-1 many TGCGCCAGCAGCCCAGGGGGTATTGGCTACACCTTC CASSPGGIGYTF
. TRBJ2-1 TRBV12-3/TRBV12-4 many TGTGCCAGCAGTTTCGGGTGGCGGGATCCGTTCTTC CASSFGWRDPFF
. TRBJ1-5 TRBV12-3/TRBV12-4 many TGTGCCAGCAGTTTCGGATTGGGGGACACTAGCAATCAGCCCCAGCATTTT CASSFGLGDTSNQPQHF
. TRBJ2-7 TRBV6-5 few TGTGCCAGCAGTTACCTGGATGCGGGGTTCTACGAGCAGTACTTC CASSYLDAGFYEQYF
. TRBJ2-2 TRBV20-1 many TGCAGTGCTAGAGACCCGAGGGGCCCGGACACCGGGGAGCTGTTTTTT CSARDPRGPDTGELFF
. TRBJ2-3 TRBV5-4 many TGTGCCAGCAGACCCGTTTTAACAGATACGCAGTATTTT CASRPVLTDTQYF
. TRBJ2-6 TRBV14 many TGTGCCAGCAGCCAAGACTTGCCTGGGGCCAACGTCCTGACTTTC CASSQDLPGANVLTF
TRBD1 TRBJ1-1 TRBV4-2 . TGTGCCAGCACCATCGCGGTGGACAGGCCAGACACTGAAGCTTTCTTT CASTIAVDRPDTEAFF
TRBD1 TRBJ1-2 TRBV5-4 many TGTGCCAGCAGCCTAATGGTGGGACAGTATCTGGCTTTTTATGGCTACACCTTC CASSLMVGQYLAFYGYTF